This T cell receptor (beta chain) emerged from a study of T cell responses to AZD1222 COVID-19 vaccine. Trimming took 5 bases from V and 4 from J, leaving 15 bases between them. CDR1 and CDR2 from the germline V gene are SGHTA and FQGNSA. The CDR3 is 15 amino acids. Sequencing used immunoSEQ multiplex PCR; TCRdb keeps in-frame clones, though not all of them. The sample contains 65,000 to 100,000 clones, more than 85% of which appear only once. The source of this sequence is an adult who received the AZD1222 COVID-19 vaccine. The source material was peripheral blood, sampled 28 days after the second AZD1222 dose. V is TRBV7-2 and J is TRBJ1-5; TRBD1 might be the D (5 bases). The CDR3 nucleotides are TGTGCCAGCAGCAGGGGCGATGGAAGGAATCAGCCCCAGCATTTT. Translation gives CASSRGDGRNQPQHF. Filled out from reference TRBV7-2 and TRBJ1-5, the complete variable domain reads GAGVSQSPSNKVTEKGKDVELRCDPISGHTALYWYRQSLGQGLEFLIYFQGNSAPDKSGLPSDRFSAERTGGSVSTLTIQRTQQEDSAVYLCASSRGDGRNQPQHFGDGTRLSIL.